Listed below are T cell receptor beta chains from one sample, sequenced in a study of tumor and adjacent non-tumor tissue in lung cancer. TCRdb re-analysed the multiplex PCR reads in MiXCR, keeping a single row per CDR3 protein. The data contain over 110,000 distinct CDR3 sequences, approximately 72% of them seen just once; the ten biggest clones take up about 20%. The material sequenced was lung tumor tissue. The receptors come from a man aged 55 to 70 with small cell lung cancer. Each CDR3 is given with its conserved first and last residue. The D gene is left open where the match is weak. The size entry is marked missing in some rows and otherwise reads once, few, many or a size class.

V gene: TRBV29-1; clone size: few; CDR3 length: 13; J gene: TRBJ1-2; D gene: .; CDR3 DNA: TGCAGCGTTGAGCTGTGGCAGAACTATGGCTACACCTTC; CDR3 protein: CSVELWQNYGYTF
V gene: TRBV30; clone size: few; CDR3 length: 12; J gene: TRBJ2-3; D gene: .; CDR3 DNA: TGTGCCTGGAGACCGTTCACAGATACGCAGTATTTT; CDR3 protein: CAWRPFTDTQYF
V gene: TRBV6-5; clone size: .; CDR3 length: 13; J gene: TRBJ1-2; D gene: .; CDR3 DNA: TGTGCCAGCAGACCCGGTACAAAGTATGGCTACACCTTC; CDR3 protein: CASRPGTKYGYTF
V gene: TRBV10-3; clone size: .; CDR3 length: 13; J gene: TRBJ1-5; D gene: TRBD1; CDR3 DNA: TGTCCCATTAGCGGGACAGAAGATCAGCCCCAGCATTTT; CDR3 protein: CPISGTEDQPQHF
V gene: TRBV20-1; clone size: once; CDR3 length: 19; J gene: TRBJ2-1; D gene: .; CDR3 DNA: TGCAGTGTTAGAGTTTCGGGGCTTTTGTCGGGAGTCTCCTACAATGAGCAGTTCTTC; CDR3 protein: CSVRVSGLLSGVSYNEQFF
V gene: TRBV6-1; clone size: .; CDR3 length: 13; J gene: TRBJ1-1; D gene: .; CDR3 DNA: TGTGCCAGCATCGAAGCAGGGGACACTGAAGCTTTCTTT; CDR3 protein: CASIEAGDTEAFF
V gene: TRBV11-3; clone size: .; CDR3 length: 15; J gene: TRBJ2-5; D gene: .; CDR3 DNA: TGTGCCAGCAGCACTGAAAGGGGGTCCCAAGAGACCAAGTACTTC; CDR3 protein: CASSTERGSQETKYF
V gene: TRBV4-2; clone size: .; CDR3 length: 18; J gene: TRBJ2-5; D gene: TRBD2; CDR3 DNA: TGTACCAGCAGCCGGGGACTAGCGGGACCCGGACGTGGGGAGACCCACTACTTC; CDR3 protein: CTSSRGLAGPGRGETHYF
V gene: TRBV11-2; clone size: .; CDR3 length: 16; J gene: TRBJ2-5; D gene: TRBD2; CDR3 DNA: TGTGCAAGCTGCCCAGGACTAGCGGGAGACCGAGAGACCCAGTACTTC; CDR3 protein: CASCPGLAGDRETQYF
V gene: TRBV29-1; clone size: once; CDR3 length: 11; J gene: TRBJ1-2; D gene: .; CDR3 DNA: TGCGGCACCGCGGGAACGTATGGCTACACCTTC; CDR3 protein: CGTAGTYGYTF
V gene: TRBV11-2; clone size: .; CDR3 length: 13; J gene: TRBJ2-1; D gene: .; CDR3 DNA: TGTGCTAGCAGCTTAGGACAGAACGATGAGCAGTTCTTC; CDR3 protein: CASSLGQNDEQFF